A single sample gave rise to the 23 T cell receptor beta chains below, sequenced in a study of blood T cells in healthy people across ages. Next came a second PCR, run for about 7 to 12 cycles, which used a sample-barcoded 5' primer along with a J-beta primer mix. TCRdb reprocessed the 5' RACE reads via MiXCR and lists one record per CDR3 protein. The sample yields 1.8 million or so distinct CDR3 sequences, roughly 43% seen once. The material sequenced was blood. Receptors were obtained from a human donor in good health.

This clonotype was counted at least ten times. V usage is TRBV9 and J usage is TRBJ1-2; D remains ambiguous. This CDR3 region has 12 residues. Looked up from germline, CDR1 is SGDLS and CDR2 is YYNGEE. Trimming took off 4 bases at V and 6 bases at J, with 10 bases between the two ends. CDR3 loop: CASSPGLDGYTF. The CDR3 nucleotides are TGTGCCAGCAGCCCTGGTTTGGATGGCTACACCTTC.

The genes are TRBV24-1 and TRBJ2-1, with a possible D match to TRBD2 (6 bases). This CDR3 region has 17 residues. V dropped 5 bases and J dropped 4 bases, with 20 bases sitting between them. Germline CDR1 reads KGHDR; CDR2 reads SFDVKD. The DNA of the CDR3 is TGTGCCACCAGTGGGCGCCCCGGGGGTGGGCCTTACAATGAGCAGTTCTTC. Translated: CATSGRPGGGPYNEQFF.

This clonotype has ten or more counts. The rearrangement uses TRBV2 and TRBJ1-5, with D uncertain. The CDR3 is 15 residues long. The ends were cut back, 7 bases at V and 5 bases at J, with 18 bases in the middle. The germline gives CDR1 SNHLY, CDR2 FYNNEI. CDR3 sequence (DNA): TGTGCCAGCAATGGAGACTCGGGTATGGATCAGCCCCAGCATTTT. It is translated as CASNGDSGMDQPQHF. Full variable domain (rest looked up from reference TRBV2 and TRBJ1-5): EPEVTQTPSHQVTQMGQEVILRCVPISNHLYFYWYRQILGQKVEFLVSFYNNEISEKSEIFDDQFSVERPDGSNFTLKIRSTKLEDSAMYFCASNGDSGMDQPQHFGDGTRLSIL.

The V gene is TRBV14, the J gene TRBJ2-7, with TRBD2 matching 10 bases. The V gene's germline CDR1 is SGHDN and CDR2 FVKESK. The CDR3 runs to 15 residues. Trimming took 5 bases from V and 4 from J; bases not matched to a gene: 8. CDR3 in DNA: TGTGCCAGCAGCTCTACTAGCGGGGAGCCTTACGAGCAGTACTTC. Its protein is CASSSTSGEPYEQYF.

This clonotype was counted a few times. The rearrangement joins TRBV5-1 to TRBJ1-4; 11 bases line up with TRBD1. The CDR3 loop spans 16 amino acids. Losses at the gene ends were 4 bases for V and 8 bases for J; bases not matched to a gene: 10. Per the germline V gene, CDR1 is SGHRS and CDR2 is YFSETQ. As DNA, the CDR3 is TGCGCCAGCAGCGTTACCCCTGGACAGGGGGCGGAAAAACTGTTTTTT. Its translation is CASSVTPGQGAEKLFF. Full variable domain (remainder filled in from reference TRBV5-1 and TRBJ1-4): KAGVTQTPRYLIKTRGQQVTLSCSPISGHRSVSWYQQTPGQGLQFLFEYFSETQRNKGNFPGRFSGRQFSNSRSEMNVSTLELGDSALYLCASSVTPGQGAEKLFFGSGTQLSVL.

This chain uses TRBV29-1 with TRBJ1-1, with D possibly TRBD1 on 6 matching bases. Germline V gives CDR1 SQVTM, CDR2 ANQGSEA. The CDR3 runs 15 residues. Between the trimmed V and J ends, which lost 6 bases and 2 bases, there was a span of 19 bases. The chain's CDR3 is CSVPQGTGGNTEAFF. The DNA of the CDR3 is TGCAGCGTACCCCAGGGAACTGGGGGCAACACTGAAGCTTTCTTT.

About this clonotype: With a much larger clone just one base away, this may be a read error. The chain is built from TRBV4-3 and TRBJ2-3, with D uncertain. There are 16 residues in the CDR3. The V gene's germline CDR1 is LGHNA and CDR2 YSLEER. V was clipped by 3 bases and J by 5 bases, with 18 bases between them. CDR3 loop: CASSQEKASSRDTQYF. The CDR3 DNA follows: TGCGCCAGCAGCCAGGAAAAAGCCAGTTCTAGAGATACGCAGTATTTT.

The V gene is TRBV6-1, the J gene TRBJ1-1; TRBD1 aligns across 7 bases. Germline V gene lookup returns CDR1 MNHNS and CDR2 SASEGT. CDR3 size: 16 residues. The ends lost 6 bases at V and 0 bases at J; junction bases unmatched: 10. CDR3 region: CASSKGTEYMNTEAFF. In DNA form, the CDR3 reads TGTGCCAGCAGCAAAGGGACAGAGTACATGAACACTGAAGCTTTCTTT.

V usage is TRBV27 and J usage is TRBJ2-7; 12 bases match TRBD1. The CDR3 length is 16 residues. The germline V gene has CDR1 MNHEY and CDR2 SMNVEV (reference sequence). The junction had 8 bases not matched to a gene; V was cut back by 4 bases and J by 4 bases. The CDR3 nucleotides are TGTGCCAGCAGTTCAGCCGGGACAGGGGGCCTTTACGAGCAGTACTTC. Translating gives CASSSAGTGGLYEQYF.

This clonotype was seen ten or more times. The V gene is TRBV24-1, the J gene TRBJ2-1; unclear D gene. Germline V gene data show CDR1 as KGHDR and CDR2 as SFDVKD. The CDR3 is made up of 15 amino acids. Trimming took off 7 bases at V and 3 bases at J, with 15 bases between the two ends. CDR3 sequence: CATSAPGLSYNEQFF. As DNA, the CDR3 is TGTGCCACCAGCGCTCCCGGTCTAAGCTACAATGAGCAGTTCTTC.

This clonotype was picked up a small number of times. The rearrangement joins TRBV9 to TRBJ2-1; 8 positions match TRBD2. Germline V gene lookup returns CDR1 SGDLS and CDR2 YYNGEE. The CDR3 extends over 16 amino acids. Trimming cost V 1 base and J 10 bases; bases outside gene matches: 13. This CDR3 is CASSVLGGGYPKEQFF. The CDR3 DNA is TGTGCCAGCAGCGTACTTGGCGGGGGGTACCCCAAGGAGCAGTTCTTC.

The chain recombines TRBV20-1 with TRBJ1-2, with D possibly TRBD1 on 5 matching bases. V lost 0 bases and J lost 8, with 13 bases in between. Germline loops: CDR1 DFQATT, CDR2 SNEGSKA (reference sequence). The CDR3 spans 13 residues. DNA of the CDR3: TGCAGTGCTAGAGATCTACGACAGTTGGGCTACACCTTC. Its protein is CSARDLRQLGYTF.

The V and J genes are TRBV20-1 and TRBJ2-3, with D maybe TRBD2 (6 bases). The germline V gene encodes CDR1 DFQATT and CDR2 SNEGSKA (reference sequence). The V end was cut by 7 bases, the J end by 3 bases, with 11 bases between. The CDR3 has 12 residues. CDR3 loop: CSGGAQTDTQYF. The DNA for the CDR3 is TGCAGTGGCGGGGCCCAGACAGATACGCAGTATTTT.

A single count supports this clonotype. The genes are TRBV6-5 and TRBJ1-1, with D uncertain. V was pared by 7 bases and J by 7 bases, with 10 bases between. CDR1 is MNHEY and CDR2 is SVGAGI in the germline V gene. The CDR3 has 11 residues. As DNA, the CDR3 is TGTGCCAGCACCGTACGGGGTGAAGCTTTCTTT. It specifies CASTVRGEAFF.

The table lists this clonotype with a few counts. A read error may account for a junction end that differs from germline. V is TRBV25-1 and J is TRBJ2-6; possible D gene TRBD1, 5 bases. The CDR3 contains 14 residues. Germline V gives CDR1 MGHDK, CDR2 SYGVNS. CDR3 nucleotide sequence: TGTGCCAGCAGTGATTCGGTTGGGGCAAACGTCCTGACTTTC. It codes for CASSDSVGANVLTF.

The V gene is TRBV12-3 or TRBV12-4, the J gene TRBJ1-3, with D perhaps TRBD1 (6 bases). The CDR3 has 16 residues. V was cut by 6 bases and J by 1 base, with 16 bases left in between. The CDR3 loop reads CASRSPQGKSGNTIYF. The CDR3 nucleotides are TGTGCCAGCAGATCGCCCCAGGGGAAGTCTGGAAACACCATATATTTT.

Only a few counts were recorded for this clonotype. CDR3 in amino acids: CAINTRGRDGRNPGYGYTF. As DNA, the CDR3 is TGTGCCATCAACACCCGGGGGAGGGACGGGAGAAATCCGGGCTATGGCTACACCTTC. The chain couples TRBV7-2 to TRBJ1-2; a possible D gene is TRBD1 (5 bases). This CDR3 spans 19 amino acids. Per the germline V gene, CDR1 is SGHTA and CDR2 is FQGNSA. V gave up 10 bases and J gave up 4 bases, with 34 bases separating them.

This chain connects TRBV5-1 to TRBJ2-2; D might be TRBD1 (6 bases). V gave up 0 bases and J gave up 0 bases, with 12 bases separating them. The CDR3 is 17 residues long. CDR1 is SGHRS, CDR2 YFSETQ, per germline. The CDR3, as DNA: TGCGCCAGCAGCTTGGCCACAGGACAGCCGAACACCGGGGAGCTGTTTTTT. Its translation: CASSLATGQPNTGELFF.

The rearrangement uses TRBV29-1 and TRBJ2-1; 7 bases line up with TRBD1. Germline V gene sequence: CDR1 SQVTM, CDR2 ANQGSEA. J lost 3 bases, V lost 0 bases, and 8 bases had no gene match. CDR3 size: 16 residues. CDR3 sequence (DNA): TGCAGCGTTGAAGATTTTGGGGACAGAAACTACAATGAGCAGTTCTTC. This translates into CSVEDFGDRNYNEQFF.

This clonotype was picked up a small number of times. The chain joins TRBV18 to TRBJ1-1, with D tentatively TRBD1 (5 bases). V lost 0 bases to trimming and J lost 2 bases, with 13 bases between them. Germline values: CDR1 KGHSH, CDR2 LQKENI. This CDR3 region has 16 residues. For the CDR3, the DNA is TGTGCCAGCTCACCACCGTGGGGACGGACTAACACTGAAGCTTTCTTT. Translating gives CASSPPWGRTNTEAFF.

J is TRBJ2-2 and V is TRBV12-5; 12 bases match TRBD2. The CDR3 length is 16 residues. The V and J ends lost 5 bases and 3 bases, in that order; junction bases with no gene match: 4. Germline V gene data show CDR1 as LGHNT and CDR2 as FRNRAP. The DNA for the CDR3 is TGTGCTAGTGGTCTGACTAGCGGGGGTTACACCGGGGAGCTGTTTTTT. It is translated as CASGLTSGGYTGELFF.

The J gene is TRBJ2-1, the V gene TRBV5-1; either TRBD1 or TRBD2 may supply D (5 bases each). Germline CDR1 reads SGHRS; CDR2 reads YFSETQ. This CDR3 comprises 16 residues. Trimming pared 4 bases from V and 3 bases from J, leaving 17 bases between. The CDR3 region is CASSPRVRDYYNEQFF. The CDR3 DNA follows: TGCGCCAGCAGCCCCAGGGTGAGGGATTACTACAATGAGCAGTTCTTC.

Concerning this clonotype itself: A read error may account for a junction end that differs from germline. The chain is built from TRBV7-2 and TRBJ1-2, with D possibly being TRBD1 (5 bases). Germline CDR1 and CDR2: SGHTA and FQGNSA. The CDR3 contains 13 residues. The CDR3 here is CASSLGTGYGYIF. The CDR3 nucleotides are TGTGCCAGCAGCTTGGGGACCGGCTATGGCTACATCTTC.